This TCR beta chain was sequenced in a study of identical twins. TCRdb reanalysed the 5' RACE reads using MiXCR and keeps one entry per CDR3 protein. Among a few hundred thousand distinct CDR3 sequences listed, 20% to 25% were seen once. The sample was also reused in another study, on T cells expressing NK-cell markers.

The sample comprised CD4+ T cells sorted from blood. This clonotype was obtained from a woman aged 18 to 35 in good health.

CDR3 sequence: CATSVLREGNTGELFF. Here the CDR3 DNA reads TGTGCCACCAGTGTTTTAAGGGAGGGCAACACCGGGGAGCTGTTTTTT. The chain employs TRBV24-1 and TRBJ2-2, with 7 bases identical to TRBD2. The V segment lost 5 bases and the J segment 2 bases; nucleotides outside the gene matches: 7. Germline values: CDR1 KGHDR, CDR2 SFDVKD. This CDR3 is 16 amino acids long.